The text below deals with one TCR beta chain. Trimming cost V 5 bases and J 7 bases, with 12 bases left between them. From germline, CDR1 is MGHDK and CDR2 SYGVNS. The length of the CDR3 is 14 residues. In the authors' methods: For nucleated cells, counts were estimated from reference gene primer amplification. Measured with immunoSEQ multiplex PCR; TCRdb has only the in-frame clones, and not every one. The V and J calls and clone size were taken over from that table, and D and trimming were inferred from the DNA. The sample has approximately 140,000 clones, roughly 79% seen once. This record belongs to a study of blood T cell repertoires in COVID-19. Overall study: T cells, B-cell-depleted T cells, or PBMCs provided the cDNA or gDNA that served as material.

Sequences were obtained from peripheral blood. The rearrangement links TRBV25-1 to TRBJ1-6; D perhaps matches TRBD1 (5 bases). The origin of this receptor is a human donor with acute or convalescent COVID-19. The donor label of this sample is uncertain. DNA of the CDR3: TGTGCCAGCAGTAGGCCAGGGCAAAATTCACCCCTCCACTTT. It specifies CASSRPGQNSPLHF.